Reported below is one T cell receptor (beta chain). This clonotype was observed a handful of times. This clone's antigen is unknown. The input lacks base qualities; no much larger clone sits a single base away. The roughly 37 donors, aged about 6 to 90 years, were systemically healthy Caucasian individuals from Russia. Each donor gave approximately 10 milliliters of peripheral blood, collected into EDTA-treated Vacutainer tubes. Ficoll-Paque density-gradient centrifugation was used to isolate PBMCs, with at least 7 million obtained per sample. Trizol reagent was used to extract total RNA from the PBMCs, yielding at least 5.5 micrograms per sample. The percentages of naive CD45RAhigh/CD27high T cells were determined by flow cytometry on a PBMC aliquot from every donor. To prepare the library, 5' RACE was applied. The run used an Illumina HiSeq 2500. A second PCR of about 6 to 11 cycles was performed with a sample-barcoded 5' primer and a J-beta primer mix. A template-switch 5' adaptor carrying 12 random nucleotides introduced a unique molecular identifier onto each TCR beta cDNA molecule. At least 2.5 million CDR3-containing paired-end reads were obtained from each sample. All of the RNA was converted into first-strand cDNA using the Mint cDNA synthesis kit, with a TRBC-specific oligonucleotide serving as the primer. All cDNA was treated with uracil-DNA glycosylase and then went through a first 18-cycle PCR with the universal primers M1SS and BC2_uni_R. As for the authors' bioinformatics: Normalization of each sample was performed by random selection of 1 million high-quality reads, each carrying a distinct molecular identifier. Instead of being binned into consensus sequences, reads with shared molecular identifiers were discarded. MiTCR, set to a Q25 quality threshold and the strictest error-elimination algorithm, was used for CDR3 identification, clonotype clustering and error correction. A nonparametric unseen species model with Euler transformation was used to estimate a lower bound on total TCR beta diversity. TCRdb reprocessed the public reads (quality trimming at Q25 with fastp, clone calling with MiXCR) and kept in-frame beta chains. Each entry is one CDR3 protein sequence, shown with its most common DNA and genes. The V and J calls, along with clone size, are taken from TCRdb and not from the paper's own processing. The sample profile shows about 1.5 million distinct CDR3 sequences; roughly two fifths of them were found once. Just over 4% of the sample goes to the ten largest clones.

This specimen comes from a study of blood T cells in healthy people across ages (dated by TCRdb to the mid-2010s). Turning to the overall study: Template switching captured roughly one uniquely barcoded TCR beta cDNA molecule per two T cells in model experiments. To avoid experimental bias, donors of different ages were distributed randomly across sequencing lanes. The study analyzed two additional independent replicas of 1 million unique cDNA reads from the same blood draw for two donors, one aged 18 to 30 and one aged 80 or older. Age-related changes in TCR beta repertoire diversity were measured in the study by deep sequencing normalized with unique cDNA molecular identifiers. The donors were divided into four age groups: young (average approximately 15 years), middle-aged (about 39), aged (around 67) and long-lived (roughly 82). Beyond this particular receptor, the publication reports: Estimates of total diversity from one million sequenced T cells were regarded as lower bounds and underestimates. Observed TCR beta diversity correlated strongly with the percentage of naive T cells measured by flow cytometry. Donor CMV infection status was unknown, potentially confounding age-related changes in expanded clonotypes. The long-lived group showed more naive CD4+ T cells, fewer expanded clones and increased TCR diversity than the aged group, suggesting age selection. Bulk unsorted PBMC profiling prevented conclusive comparison of naive and antigen-experienced compartments. Observed TCR beta diversity per million T cells fell roughly linearly with age, and a significant reduction was already apparent by age about 36.

V was cut back by 3 bases and J by 0 bases, leaving a gap of 8 bases between them. The CDR3 sequence holds 15 residues, the cysteine and phenylalanine included. Only the CDR3 part of the read is kept: 45 bases, read in frame from the first base. Recombination joined TRBV12-3 or TRBV12-4 with TRBJ2-2; the D gene assignment is ambiguous. The clonotype originates from a young woman in good health. Sequencing input: blood. The DNA is TGTGCCAGCAGTTTGTTGGGCGCGAACACCGGGGAGCTGTTTTTT. This sequence encodes CASSLLGANTGELFF.